The 9 T cell receptor beta chains presented below share a single source sample, sequenced in a study of blood T cell repertoires in COVID-19 (TCRdb year 2020). The library was produced with the immunoSEQ multiplex PCR assay. TCRdb carries this immuneACCESS record with in-frame sequences only. Its versions omit some clonotypes, under half of them owing to an unresolved V gene in the studies checked, with the rest unexplained. The sample table lists fewer than 350,000 clones, roughly nine tenths of them with a count of one. The biggest ten clones account for 9.5% to 15% of the sample. The sequenced sample was peripheral blood. The receptors stem from a woman aged 25 to 39 with COVID-19, enrolled during active disease.

The chain employs TRBV18 and TRBJ2-7; 7 bases match TRBD1. The germline CDR1 and CDR2 sequences are KGHSH and LQKENI. The CDR3 is 14 amino acids. V lost 4 bases and J lost 2; bases outside the gene matches: 5. The CDR3 DNA is TGTGCCAGCTCACAGTATACAGGGGCCTACGAGCAGTACTTC. This sequence encodes CASSQYTGAYEQYF.

This clone is a singleton in its sample. The CDR3 loop is CASSEAHGGANVLTF. The CDR3 DNA sequence: TGTGCCAGCAGTGAAGCTCATGGCGGGGCCAACGTCCTGACTTTC. The chain recombines TRBV2 with TRBJ2-6; no definite D call. The germline CDR1 and CDR2 sequences are SNHLY and FYNNEI. This CDR3 is built from 15 residues. Trimming stripped 0 bases from V and 4 bases from J, with 7 bases between. Based on the CDR3 plus reference TRBV2 and TRBJ2-6, the full variable domain is EPEVTQTPSHQVTQMGQEVILRCVPISNHLYFYWYRQILGQKVEFLVSFYNNEISEKSEIFDDQFSVERPDGSNFTLKIRSTKLEDSAMYFCASSEAHGGANVLTFGAGSRLTVL.

The chain carries TRBV5-1 and TRBJ2-2; the D is unclear. Germline CDR1 and CDR2: SGHRS and YFSETQ. The CDR3 is 15 residues long. Trimming stripped 4 bases from V and 7 bases from J, with 17 bases between. The CDR3 spells CASSPGNAEDGELFF. CDR3 DNA: TGCGCCAGCAGCCCGGGTAACGCGGAAGACGGGGAGCTGTTTTTT.

The V and J genes are TRBV5-1 and TRBJ2-1, with 8 bases that match TRBD1. CDR3 length equals 14 residues. The germline V gene encodes CDR1 SGHRS and CDR2 YFSETQ. The V gene end was trimmed by 0 bases and the J gene end by 8 bases; junction bases not matched to a gene: 4. The CDR3 sequence: CASSLGTGIDEQFF. As DNA, the CDR3 is TGCGCCAGCAGCTTGGGGACAGGGATCGATGAGCAGTTCTTC.

J is TRBJ1-5 and V is TRBV30; D call uncertain. V dropped 0 bases and J dropped 3 bases, with 9 bases sitting between them. The germline V gene has CDR1 GTSNPN and CDR2 SVGIG (reference sequence). The CDR3 runs to 14 residues. In nucleotides, the CDR3 is TGTGCCTGGAGTGTGAGAAGCATCAATCAGCCCCAGCATTTT. It encodes CAWSVRSINQPQHF.

The chain couples TRBV7-8 to TRBJ2-7; 9 positions match TRBD1. The CDR3 is 16 residues long. Germline-derived CDR1 and CDR2 are SGHVS and FQNEAQ. V shed 3 bases and J 2 bases; nucleotides not matched to a gene: 8. Here the CDR3 reads CASSLRDRVAPYEQYF. CDR3 in DNA: TGTGCCAGCAGCTTGCGGGACAGGGTAGCGCCCTACGAGCAGTACTTC. Supplemented by reference TRBV7-8 and TRBJ2-7, the full variable domain reads GAGVSQSPRYKVAKRGQDVALRCDPISGHVSLFWYQQALGQGPEFLTYFQNEAQLDKSGLPSDRFFAERPEGSVSTLKIQRTQQEDSAVYLCASSLRDRVAPYEQYFGPGTRLTVT.

The genes are TRBV18 and TRBJ1-5, with a tentative D call TRBD1 (5 bases). The germline CDR1 and CDR2 sequences are KGHSH and LQKENI. Trimming removed 1 base at V and 9 bases at J, with 16 bases between. The CDR3 length is 15 residues. CDR3 amino acids: CASSPQTVKVGPQHF. CDR3 nucleotide sequence: TGTGCCAGCTCACCACAGACAGTCAAGGTGGGGCCCCAGCATTTT. The full variable domain, in which reference TRBV18 and TRBJ1-5 provide the parts outside the CDR3, is NAGVMQNPRHLVRRRGQEARLRCSPMKGHSHVYWYRQLPEEGLKFMVYLQKENIIDESGMPKERFSAEFPKEGPSILRIQQVVRGDSAAYFCASSPQTVKVGPQHFGDGTRLSIL.

V and J are TRBV30 and TRBJ1-2; D remains unclear. Deletions cut 2 bases from V and 2 bases from J, with 9 bases between. The CDR3 loop spans 13 amino acids. Germline values: CDR1 GTSNPN, CDR2 SVGIG (reference sequence). CDR3 in DNA: TGTGCCTGGAGTCCCGGGAGCAACTATGGCTACACCTTC. This translates into CAWSPGSNYGYTF.

The J gene is TRBJ2-3, the V gene TRBV3-1 (or the pseudogene TRBV3-2); maybe TRBD2 (6 bases). From germline, CDR1 is LGHDT and CDR2 YNNKEL (reference sequence). CDR3 length: 15 residues. Trimming removed 1 base at V and 0 bases at J, with 8 bases between. CDR3 bases: TGTGCCAGCAGCCAAGGGGGGGTTAGCACAGATACGCAGTATTTT. This sequence encodes CASSQGGVSTDTQYF.